The subject of this entry is one T cell receptor beta chain. The germline gives CDR1 LGHNA, CDR2 YNFKEQ. The CDR3 is 17 amino acids. The ends lost 0 bases at V and 8 bases at J; junction bases unmatched: 14. The data originate from a study of blood T cells in healthy people across ages. Study at large: Researchers report that template switching captured about one barcoded beta molecule per two T cells.

Through a sample-barcoded 5' primer and a J-beta primer mix, a second PCR was run for roughly 7 to 11 cycles. A single record per CDR3 protein comes from TCRdb applying MiXCR to the 5' RACE reads. The table shows around 710,000 distinct CDR3 sequences, with 43% occurring only once. This receptor was taken from a woman in her fifties or sixties in good health. The sequenced sample was blood. The genes are TRBV4-2 and TRBJ2-3, with TRBD2 identical over 7 bases. The CDR3 protein is CASSQDNRREWGGTQYF. The CDR3 DNA sequence: TGTGCCAGCAGCCAAGATAATCGGCGGGAGTGGGGGGGTACGCAGTATTTT.